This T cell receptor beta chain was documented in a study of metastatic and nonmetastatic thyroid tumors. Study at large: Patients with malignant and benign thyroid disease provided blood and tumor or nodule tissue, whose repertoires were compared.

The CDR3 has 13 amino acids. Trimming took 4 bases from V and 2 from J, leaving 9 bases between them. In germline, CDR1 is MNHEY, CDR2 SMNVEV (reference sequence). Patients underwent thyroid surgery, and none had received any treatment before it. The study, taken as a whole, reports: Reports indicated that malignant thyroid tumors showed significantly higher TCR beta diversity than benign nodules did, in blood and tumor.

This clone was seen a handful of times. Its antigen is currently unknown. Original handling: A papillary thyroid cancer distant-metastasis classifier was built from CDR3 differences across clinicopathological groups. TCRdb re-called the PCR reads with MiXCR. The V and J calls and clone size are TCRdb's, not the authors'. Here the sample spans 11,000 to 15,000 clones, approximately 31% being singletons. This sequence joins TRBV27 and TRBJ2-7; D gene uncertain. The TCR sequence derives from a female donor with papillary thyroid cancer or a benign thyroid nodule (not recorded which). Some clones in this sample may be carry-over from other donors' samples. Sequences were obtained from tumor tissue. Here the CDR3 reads CASSSRLAYEQYF. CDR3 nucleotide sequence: TGTGCCAGCAGTTCTAGACTGGCCTACGAGCAGTACTTC.